Listed below are T cell receptor beta chains from one sample, sequenced in a study of response to subunit inactivated influenza vaccine. Using its own MiXCR run on the RT-PCR reads, TCRdb lists one record per CDR3 protein. The sample holds some 550,000 distinct CDR3 sequences; 20% to 25% are singletons and the top ten take around 2.8%. The sample was also linked to a second study, of T cells expressing NK-cell markers.

This sample comprised CD4+ T cells sorted from PBMCs, obtained 11 to 12 days after vaccination. The source of these receptors is a man aged 50 to 60 who received an inactivated influenza vaccine. Each CDR3 is given with its conserved first and last residue. The D gene is left open where the match is weak. Some rows mark clone size as missing; the rest say once, few, many or name a class of expanded clone.

abundance: -; j_gene: TRBJ2-2; d_gene: -; v_gene: TRBV5-1; CDR3aa: CASSFASGGFTGELFF; CDR3nt: TGCGCCAGCAGCTTTGCTTCCGGTGGTTTTACCGGGGAGCTGTTTTTT
abundance: few; j_gene: TRBJ1-5; d_gene: -; v_gene: TRBV7-2; CDR3aa: CASNQQENQPQHF; CDR3nt: TGTGCCAGCAACCAACAGGAGAATCAGCCCCAGCATTTT
abundance: -; j_gene: TRBJ2-5; d_gene: TRBD1; v_gene: TRBV7-9; CDR3aa: CASSLGDRPQETQYF; CDR3nt: TGTGCCAGCAGCTTAGGGGACAGACCCCAAGAGACCCAGTACTTC
abundance: -; j_gene: TRBJ2-5; d_gene: -; v_gene: TRBV28; CDR3aa: CATKQGPQRETQYF; CDR3nt: TGTGCCACCAAGCAGGGACCGCAGCGCGAGACCCAGTACTTC
abundance: -; j_gene: TRBJ2-1; d_gene: -; v_gene: TRBV20-1; CDR3aa: CSAKPGRKLFNEQFF; CDR3nt: TGCAGTGCTAAGCCGGGACGGAAGTTGTTCAATGAGCAGTTCTTC
abundance: -; j_gene: TRBJ1-2; d_gene: -; v_gene: TRBV11-2; CDR3aa: CASSLGQEYSGTF; CDR3nt: TGTGCCAGCAGCTTAGGACAGGAATATTCGGGGACCTTC
abundance: -; j_gene: TRBJ2-7; d_gene: -; v_gene: TRBV4-3; CDR3aa: CASSRELTLNTYEQYF; CDR3nt: TGCGCCAGCAGCCGCGAGCTGACACTAAATACCTACGAGCAGTACTTC
abundance: few; j_gene: TRBJ1-5; d_gene: -; v_gene: TRBV6-2/TRBV6-3; CDR3aa: CASSWGGNQPQHF; CDR3nt: TGTGCCAGCAGTTGGGGGGGGAATCAGCCCCAGCATTTT
abundance: -; j_gene: TRBJ1-5; d_gene: TRBD1; v_gene: TRBV5-1; CDR3aa: CASSLTTGALNQPQHF; CDR3nt: TGCGCCAGCAGCTTGACGACAGGGGCTCTCAATCAGCCCCAGCATTTT
abundance: few; j_gene: TRBJ2-3; d_gene: TRBD2; v_gene: TRBV7-9; CDR3aa: CASSLEGLAVSTDTQYF; CDR3nt: TGTGCCAGCAGCCTTGAGGGACTAGCGGTTAGCACAGATACGCAGTATTTT
abundance: many; j_gene: TRBJ2-7; d_gene: -; v_gene: TRBV5-1; CDR3aa: CASSGGPQGVYEQYF; CDR3nt: TGCGCCAGCAGCGGCGGACCTCAGGGAGTCTACGAGCAGTACTTC
abundance: few; j_gene: TRBJ2-1; d_gene: -; v_gene: TRBV7-9; CDR3aa: CASSHQGLGRYNEQFF; CDR3nt: TGTGCCAGCAGCCACCAGGGACTCGGCCGGTACAATGAGCAGTTCTTC
abundance: -; j_gene: TRBJ2-1; d_gene: -; v_gene: TRBV5-1; CDR3aa: CASSPGANRDYNEQFF; CDR3nt: TGCGCCAGCAGCCCGGGGGCAAACAGGGACTACAATGAGCAGTTCTTC
abundance: -; j_gene: TRBJ1-1; d_gene: -; v_gene: TRBV4-1; CDR3aa: CASSQEPDKGLMNTEAFF; CDR3nt: TGCGCCAGCAGCCAAGAACCCGACAAGGGGCTAATGAACACTGAAGCTTTCTTT
abundance: -; j_gene: TRBJ2-3; d_gene: -; v_gene: TRBV6-1; CDR3aa: CACSPGLTSPGTDTQYF; CDR3nt: TGTGCCTGCTCACCGGGCCTTACCTCCCCCGGCACAGATACGCAGTATTTT
abundance: few; j_gene: TRBJ1-1; d_gene: TRBD1; v_gene: TRBV30; CDR3aa: CAWRARDRVNTEAFF; CDR3nt: TGTGCCTGGAGGGCCCGGGACAGGGTGAACACTGAAGCTTTCTTT
abundance: -; j_gene: TRBJ2-1; d_gene: TRBD2; v_gene: TRBV12-3/TRBV12-4; CDR3aa: CASTPGLAGVSEQFF; CDR3nt: TGTGCCAGCACCCCGGGACTAGCGGGAGTAAGTGAGCAGTTCTTC
abundance: -; j_gene: TRBJ1-4; d_gene: TRBD1; v_gene: TRBV4-2; CDR3aa: CASSQVLGQGVSDEKLFF; CDR3nt: TGTGCCAGCAGCCAAGTCTTGGGACAGGGTGTTTCCGATGAAAAACTGTTTTTT
abundance: few; j_gene: TRBJ2-2; d_gene: -; v_gene: TRBV2; CDR3aa: CASRTDSRELFF; CDR3nt: TGTGCCAGCAGAACGGATTCTCGGGAGCTGTTTTTT
abundance: few; j_gene: TRBJ2-3; d_gene: -; v_gene: TRBV29-1; CDR3aa: CSVTRPDTQYF; CDR3nt: TGCAGCGTTACCCGGCCGGATACGCAGTATTTT
abundance: -; j_gene: TRBJ1-6; d_gene: -; v_gene: TRBV12-3/TRBV12-4; CDR3aa: CASSWANSPLHF; CDR3nt: TGTGCCAGCAGTTGGGCGAATTCACCCCTCCACTTT
abundance: -; j_gene: TRBJ1-1; d_gene: -; v_gene: TRBV29-1; CDR3aa: CSVEDTGKWAFF; CDR3nt: TGCAGCGTTGAAGACACAGGGAAATGGGCTTTCTTT
abundance: many; j_gene: TRBJ2-3; d_gene: TRBD1; v_gene: TRBV9; CDR3aa: CASSVGGQGTDTQYF; CDR3nt: TGTGCCAGCAGCGTAGGGGGACAGGGGACAGATACGCAGTATTTT
abundance: -; j_gene: TRBJ2-1; d_gene: TRBD2; v_gene: TRBV7-2; CDR3aa: CASSLAAGGPYNEQFF; CDR3nt: TGTGCCAGCAGCTTAGCGGCGGGGGGGCCATACAATGAGCAGTTCTTC
abundance: -; j_gene: TRBJ1-3; d_gene: -; v_gene: TRBV3-1; CDR3aa: CASSQDLRSGNTIYF; CDR3nt: TGTGCCAGCAGCCAAGATCTCAGGTCTGGAAACACCATATATTTT
abundance: many; j_gene: TRBJ2-3; d_gene: TRBD2; v_gene: TRBV9; CDR3aa: CASSYTGGTDTQYF; CDR3nt: TGTGCCAGCAGCTACACGGGGGGGACAGATACGCAGTATTTT
abundance: few; j_gene: TRBJ2-1; d_gene: -; v_gene: TRBV20-1; CDR3aa: CSARGSRGEGYNEQFF; CDR3nt: TGCAGTGCTAGAGGTTCCAGGGGGGAGGGATACAATGAGCAGTTCTTC
abundance: -; j_gene: TRBJ2-5; d_gene: -; v_gene: TRBV20-1; CDR3aa: CSASDTRSETQYF; CDR3nt: TGCAGTGCTAGTGACACACGGTCGGAGACCCAGTACTTC
abundance: -; j_gene: TRBJ1-1; d_gene: -; v_gene: TRBV12-3/TRBV12-4; CDR3aa: CASRRDSNTEAFF; CDR3nt: TGTGCCAGCAGACGTGACAGTAACACTGAAGCTTTCTTT
abundance: -; j_gene: TRBJ2-7; d_gene: TRBD1; v_gene: TRBV12-3/TRBV12-4; CDR3aa: CASSSPRDRAYEQYF; CDR3nt: TGTGCCAGCAGCAGTCCCCGGGACAGGGCCTACGAGCAGTACTTC
abundance: -; j_gene: TRBJ1-3; d_gene: -; v_gene: TRBV20-1; CDR3aa: CSARPFSGNTIYF; CDR3nt: TGCAGTGCTAGGCCCTTTTCTGGAAACACCATATATTTT